What follows are 30 T cell receptor beta chains derived from one specimen sequenced in a study of blood T cell repertoires in COVID-19. This table comes from immunoSEQ multiplex PCR, and its TCRdb copy is limited to in-frame clones, with some not included. The table has 150,000 to 200,000 clones, around four fifths seen once. Sequencing was performed on peripheral blood. Receptors were obtained from a woman aged 70-85 years with COVID-19, enrolled during active disease.

This sequence joins TRBV5-1 and TRBJ2-1; D is uncertain. Trimming shortened V by 1 base and J by 0 bases, and 8 bases separated the two germline ends. Germline CDR1 and CDR2: SGHRS and YFSETQ. This CDR3 contains 15 residues. The CDR3 nucleotides are TGCGCCAGCAGCTTGTACAGTTCCTCCTACAATGAGCAGTTCTTC. Protein sequence: CASSLYSSSYNEQFF.

The table lists this clone with a count of one. In DNA, the CDR3 is TGTGCCAGCAGCCAAGCCGACAGGGGTGATGGCTACACCTTC. It codes for CASSQADRGDGYTF. The chain recombines TRBV4-2 with TRBJ1-2; 8 bases are shared with TRBD1. Germline CDR1 and CDR2: LGHNA and YNFKEQ. After removal of 1 base from V and 6 bases from J, the junction contained 4 bases not matched to a gene. The CDR3 consists of 14 residues.

The CDR3, as DNA: TGTGCCATCAGTACCTTCGGACAGTCCACCGGGGAGCTGTTTTTT. Encoded protein: CAISTFGQSTGELFF. The chain carries TRBV10-3 and TRBJ2-2, with D possibly TRBD1 on 6 matching bases. The CDR3 covers 15 residues. V lost 5 bases to trimming and J lost 4 bases, with 14 bases between them. Looked up from germline, CDR1 is ENHRY and CDR2 is SYGVKD.

The chain carries TRBV29-1 and TRBJ2-5; D is perhaps TRBD2 (5 bases). This CDR3 has 13 residues. Trimming removed 4 bases from V and 5 bases from J, with 14 bases in between. Germline CDR1 reads SQVTM; CDR2 reads ANQGSEA. In nucleotides, the CDR3 is TGCAGCGTTGGATTACGGATAGCGGAGACCCAGTACTTC. It translates to CSVGLRIAETQYF.

On this clone itself: Different DNA sequences within this sample yield the same CDR3. The chain has TRBV9 and TRBJ1-6; 8 nucleotides agree with TRBD1. The germline gives CDR1 SGDLS, CDR2 YYNGEE. Germline trimming cut 3 bases from V and 6 bases from J; bases unmatched to any gene: 5. This CDR3 contains 15 residues. The CDR3 here is CASSATGTGNSPLHF. The CDR3 DNA sequence: TGTGCCAGCAGCGCCACCGGGACAGGTAATTCACCCCTCCACTTT.

The rearrangement joins TRBV2 to TRBJ1-6; no clear D. CDR1 SNHLY and CDR2 FYNNEI come from the germline V gene. V lost 2 bases and J 0 bases, leaving 8 bases between the germline ends. The CDR3 sequence is 16 residues long. Written as DNA, the CDR3 is TGTGCCAGCAGTGAATTGGGGAGCTCCTATAATTCACCCCTCCACTTT. It encodes CASSELGSSYNSPLHF.

This rearrangement joins TRBV19 to TRBJ1-4; D may be TRBD1 (6 bases). This CDR3 region has 14 residues. Trimming cost V 4 bases and J 6 bases, with 12 bases left between them. From germline, CDR1 is LNHDA and CDR2 SQIVND (reference sequence). CDR3 sequence (DNA): TGTGCCAGTAGTACAGGGGATTGGGATGAAAAACTGTTTTTT. Translated: CASSTGDWDEKLFF.

This clone appeared once. This chain links TRBV5-6 with TRBJ2-3; 8 nucleotides line up with TRBD1. CDR1 and CDR2 from the germline V gene are SGHDT and YYEEEE. Trimming at V came to 0 bases and at J to 6 bases, leaving 12 bases not matched to a gene. This CDR3 has 17 amino acids. CDR3 bases: TGTGCCAGCAGCTTGGTGTTGGGACAGGATGAAATGGATACGCAGTATTTT. It codes for CASSLVLGQDEMDTQYF.

The genes are TRBV19 and TRBJ1-5, with D tentatively TRBD1 (5 bases). This CDR3 has 14 residues. V gave up 5 bases and J gave up 6 bases, with 14 bases separating them. Germline lookup yields CDR1 LNHDA and CDR2 SQIVND (reference sequence). CDR3 in DNA: TGTGCCAGTAGTCCCTCGGGGGTATCTCAGCCCCAGCATTTT. Its translation is CASSPSGVSQPQHF.

This clone has just one count. CDR3 coding DNA: TGTGCCAGCACGGAGGGCTATGGCTACACCTTC. This gives the protein CASTEGYGYTF. The chain carries TRBV12-3 or TRBV12-4 and TRBJ1-2, with unresolved D. The CDR3 covers 11 residues. The V end lost 7 bases, the J end lost 4 bases, and 7 bases lay between the germline ends.

The chain is built from TRBV19 and TRBJ2-5; no definite D call. Germline values: CDR1 LNHDA, CDR2 SQIVND (reference sequence). V was clipped by 4 bases and J by 4 bases, with 4 bases between them. There are 11 residues in the CDR3. The DNA for the CDR3 is TGTGCCAGTAGTACAGGAGAGACCCAGTACTTC. Its translation: CASSTGETQYF.

This sequence joins TRBV9 and TRBJ2-3; maybe TRBD2 (7 bases). V gave up 1 base and J gave up 0 bases, with 12 bases separating them. Per germline, CDR1 SGDLS and CDR2 YYNGEE. The CDR3 consists of 16 residues. Here the CDR3 reads CASSVSRGASTDTQYF. In DNA form, the CDR3 reads TGTGCCAGCAGCGTATCACGGGGGGCTAGCACAGATACGCAGTATTTT.

This clone was seen only once. The genes are TRBV27 and TRBJ1-2, with 10 bases aligning to TRBD1. CDR1 is MNHEY and CDR2 is SMNVEV in the germline V gene (reference sequence). The V and J ends lost 4 bases and 11 bases, in that order; junction bases with no gene match: 7. The CDR3 sequence is 13 residues long. The CDR3 DNA is TGTGCCAGCAGTTCCGGGACAGGGGCTTATTACACCTTC. This sequence encodes CASSSGTGAYYTF.

This clone was detected many times. The chain carries TRBV29-1 and TRBJ1-1, with D tentatively TRBD1 (6 bases). The CDR3 covers 13 residues. Deletions cut 7 bases from V and 0 bases from J, with 12 bases between. Germline lookup yields CDR1 SQVTM and CDR2 ANQGSEA. The CDR3 DNA follows: TGCAGCGGGGTCGGACAGTTGAACACTGAAGCTTTCTTT. Translated: CSGVGQLNTEAFF.

This chain uses TRBV11-3 with TRBJ2-3, with TRBD2 as a possible D gene (6 bases). The CDR3 sequence is 14 residues long. CDR1 SGHNT and CDR2 YENEEA come from the germline V gene. Trimming removed 1 base from V and 9 bases from J, with 14 bases in between. DNA of the CDR3: TGTGCCAGCAGCTTAGCGGACTACGAGGGGACGCAGTATTTT. It is translated as CASSLADYEGTQYF.

J is TRBJ1-2 and V is TRBV28, with TRBD1 as a possible D gene (5 bases). The germline gives CDR1 MDHEN, CDR2 SYDVKM. V was cut by 4 bases and J by 4 bases, with 19 bases left in between. This CDR3 spans 16 amino acids. The CDR3 loop reads CASSSPQAGSAYGYTF. The CDR3 coding sequence is TGTGCCAGCAGTTCCCCTCAGGCAGGGTCGGCCTATGGCTACACCTTC.

The chain couples TRBV21-1 to TRBJ2-5; the DNA was not used to check the table's D call, TRBD2. TRBV21-1 is a listed pseudogene. The CDR3 has 15 amino acids. The CDR3 loop reads CASSNGTQAQETQYF. The CDR3 DNA sequence: TGTGCCAGCAGCAATGGGACTCAAGCTCAAGAGACCCAGTACTTC.

The J gene is TRBJ2-7, the V gene TRBV28, with D perhaps TRBD2 (6 bases). The CDR3 consists of 15 residues. Trimming shortened V by 4 bases and J by 2 bases, and 15 bases separated the two germline ends. CDR1 is MDHEN and CDR2 is SYDVKM in the germline V gene. CDR3 sequence: CASSSWGVGPYEQYV. The CDR3, as DNA: TGTGCCAGCAGTTCGTGGGGGGTGGGCCCCTACGAGCAGTACGTC.

V usage is TRBV5-4 and J usage is TRBJ2-1; TRBD2 aligns across 8 bases. This CDR3 comprises 17 residues. Germline CDR1 SGHNT, CDR2 YYREEE (reference sequence). Losses at the gene ends were 3 bases for V and 0 bases for J; bases not matched to a gene: 8. CDR3 sequence: CASSSTKSGSSYNEQFF. Here the CDR3 DNA reads TGTGCCAGCAGCTCGACGAAAAGCGGGAGCTCCTACAATGAGCAGTTCTTC.

The chain uses TRBV10-3 and TRBJ1-2; tentative D call: TRBD1 (6 bases). Between the trimmed V and J ends, which lost 3 bases and 4 bases, there was a span of 9 bases. This CDR3 spans 13 amino acids. CDR1 ENHRY and CDR2 SYGVKD come from the germline V gene. The CDR3 loop is CAISDETGYGYTF. The CDR3 coding sequence is TGTGCCATCAGTGACGAGACAGGCTATGGCTACACCTTC.

V is TRBV5-1 and J is TRBJ1-1; D remains unclear. This CDR3 has 16 amino acids. The V and J ends lost 0 bases and 0 bases respectively, with 12 bases between them. Germline CDR1 SGHRS, CDR2 YFSETQ. The CDR3 sequence is CASSLGAGHMNTEAFF. As DNA, the CDR3 is TGCGCCAGCAGCTTGGGGGCAGGCCACATGAACACTGAAGCTTTCTTT.

Here the CDR3 reads CASSEGLQHTEAFF. The CDR3 DNA reads as TGTGCCAGCAGTGAGGGACTCCAACACACTGAAGCTTTCTTT. The chain recombines TRBV6-9 with TRBJ1-1; TRBD1 is a possible D gene (5 bases). CDR1 and CDR2 (germline): MNHGY, SVAAGI. This CDR3 spans 14 amino acids. V lost 5 bases to trimming and J lost 3 bases, with 13 bases between them.

The rearrangement joins TRBV27 to TRBJ1-1, with no clear D. Germline V lookup: CDR1 MNHEY, CDR2 SMNVEV (reference sequence). The V end lost 0 bases, the J end lost 3 bases, and 8 bases lay between the germline ends. The CDR3 sequence is 14 residues long. The CDR3 DNA is TGTGCCAGCAGTTTATCGGGCAGGTACACTGAAGCTTTCTTT. Protein sequence: CASSLSGRYTEAFF.

V gene TRBV28 combines with J gene TRBJ2-2; the match to TRBD2 covers 7 bases. This CDR3 has 15 amino acids. Germline CDR1 MDHEN, CDR2 SYDVKM. Trimming at V came to 5 bases and at J to 5 bases, leaving 8 bases not matched to a gene. CDR3 residues: CASSGGGARTGELFF. CDR3 DNA sequence: TGTGCCAGCAGTGGGGGAGGGGCGAGGACCGGGGAGCTGTTTTTT.

This chain joins TRBV9 and TRBJ2-2; the D gene is possibly TRBD1 (5 bases). The germline V gene encodes CDR1 SGDLS and CDR2 YYNGEE. Trimming took off 4 bases at V and 2 bases at J, with 15 bases between the two ends. CDR3 length equals 16 residues. The CDR3: CASSSRTRGNTGELFF. CDR3 DNA sequence: TGTGCCAGCAGCTCCCGGACAAGGGGTAACACCGGGGAGCTGTTTTTT.

This clone appeared a few times. The V gene is TRBV7-2, the J gene TRBJ2-4, with 9 nucleotides matching TRBD2. V lost 1 base and J lost 4; bases outside the gene matches: 8. There are 17 residues in the CDR3. Germline CDR1 reads SGHTA; CDR2 reads FQGNSA. The CDR3, as DNA: TGTGCCAGCAGCTTAGGGGGTAGCGGGAGTACAAAAAACATTCAGTACTTC. Translated: CASSLGGSGSTKNIQYF. Variable domain in full (rest from reference TRBV7-2 and TRBJ2-4): GAGVSQSPSNKVTEKGKDVELRCDPISGHTALYWYRQSLGQGLEFLIYFQGNSAPDKSGLPSDRFSAERTGGSVSTLTIQRTQQEDSAVYLCASSLGGSGSTKNIQYFGAGTRLSVL.

The chain uses TRBV6-6 and TRBJ1-4; a possible D gene is TRBD1 (5 bases). Per germline, CDR1 MNHNY and CDR2 SVGAGI (reference sequence). There are 14 residues in the CDR3. The V end was cut by 2 bases, the J end by 8 bases, with 12 bases between. CDR3 loop: CASSYGSGGEKLFF. DNA for the CDR3: TGTGCCAGCAGTTACGGTTCGGGGGGAGAAAAACTGTTTTTT.

The DNA of the CDR3 is TGTGCCAGCAGTCTCCCTGGGGCCTACGGCTACACCTTC. As protein: CASSLPGAYGYTF. This chain links TRBV12-3 or TRBV12-4 with TRBJ1-2; maybe TRBD1 (5 bases). V gave up 5 bases and J gave up 8 bases, with 15 bases separating them. CDR3 length equals 13 residues.

This sequence joins TRBV18 and TRBJ2-2; 8 positions agree with TRBD2. Looked up from germline, CDR1 is KGHSH and CDR2 is LQKENI. The CDR3 extends over 15 amino acids. Germline trimming cut 5 bases from V and 4 bases from J; bases unmatched to any gene: 6. The CDR3 here is CASSSSGTSTGELFF. The CDR3, as DNA: TGTGCCAGCTCAAGTTCCGGGACTAGCACCGGGGAGCTGTTTTTT.

This rearrangement joins TRBV19 to TRBJ1-2; D is perhaps TRBD1 (5 bases). V was clipped by 3 bases and J by 0 bases, with 8 bases between them. The CDR3 extends over 14 amino acids. Per germline, CDR1 LNHDA and CDR2 SQIVND (reference sequence). The CDR3 sequence is CASSMKGANYGYTF. Here the CDR3 DNA reads TGTGCCAGTAGTATGAAAGGGGCTAACTATGGCTACACCTTC.